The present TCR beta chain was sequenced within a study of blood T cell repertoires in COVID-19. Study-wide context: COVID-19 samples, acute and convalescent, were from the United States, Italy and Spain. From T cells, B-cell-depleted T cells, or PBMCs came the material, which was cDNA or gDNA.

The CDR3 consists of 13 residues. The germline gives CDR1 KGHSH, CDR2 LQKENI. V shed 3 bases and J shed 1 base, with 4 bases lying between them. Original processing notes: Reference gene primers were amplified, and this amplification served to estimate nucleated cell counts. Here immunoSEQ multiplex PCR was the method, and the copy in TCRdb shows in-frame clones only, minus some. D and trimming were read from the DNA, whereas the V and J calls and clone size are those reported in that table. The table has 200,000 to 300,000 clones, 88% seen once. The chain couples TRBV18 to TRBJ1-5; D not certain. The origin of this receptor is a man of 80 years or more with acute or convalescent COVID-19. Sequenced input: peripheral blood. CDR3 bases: TGTGCCAGCTCACCGGGCAGCAATCAGCCCCAGCATTTT. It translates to CASSPGSNQPQHF.